Sequencing of this TCR beta chain was carried out in a study of cytotoxic CD8 clonotypes in ibrutinib-treated CLL. Study summary: Outcomes included around 24 partial and 2 complete responses; after median roughly 66 months, roughly 15 stayed remitted and around 12 progressed.

Germline assignment: CDR1 LNHDA and CDR2 SQIVND (reference sequence). Trimming took 6 bases from V and 4 from J, leaving 12 bases between them. The CDR3 spans 14 residues. Repertoires were generated with immunoSEQ multiplex PCR, while TCRdb's copy carries only in-frame clones and drops some. Here the sample spans 40,000 or so clones, over 60% being singletons. This clone was counted between two and nine times. This chain connects TRBV19 to TRBJ1-4, with D uncertain. This sequence originates from a human donor with chronic lymphocytic leukemia. Material: PBMCs, obtained after 12 months of ibrutinib treatment. The CDR3 loop is CASRSGQNNEKLFF. The DNA for the CDR3 is TGTGCCAGTAGGAGCGGGCAGAATAATGAAAAACTGTTTTTT.